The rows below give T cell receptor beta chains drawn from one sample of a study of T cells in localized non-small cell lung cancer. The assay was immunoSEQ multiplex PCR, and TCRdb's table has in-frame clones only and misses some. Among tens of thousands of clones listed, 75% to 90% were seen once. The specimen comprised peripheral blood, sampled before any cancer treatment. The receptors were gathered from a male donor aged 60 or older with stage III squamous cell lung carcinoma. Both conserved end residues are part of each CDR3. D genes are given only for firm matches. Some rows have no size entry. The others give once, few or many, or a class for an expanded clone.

CDR3: CSVKPQGDGNTIYF; DNA: TGCAGCGTTAAGCCCCAGGGGGATGGAAACACCATATATTTT; D: TRBD1; size: NA; J: TRBJ1-3; V: TRBV29-1
CDR3: CASSALSGRARDEQYF; DNA: TGTGCCAGCAGCGCCCTTAGCGGGAGGGCCAGAGACGAGCAGTACTTC; D: TRBD2; size: NA; J: TRBJ2-7; V: TRBV9
CDR3: CASSLWGSGTDTQYF; DNA: TGCGCCAGCAGCTTGTGGGGGTCAGGCACAGATACGCAGTATTTT; D: NA; size: once; J: TRBJ2-3; V: TRBV5-1
CDR3: CASQASSGRSTDTQYF; DNA: TGTGCCAGCCAGGCGTCTAGCGGGAGGAGCACAGATACGCAGTATTTT; D: TRBD2; size: NA; J: TRBJ2-3; V: TRBV7-6
CDR3: CASSQSTGTSASRSYEQYF; DNA: TGCGCCAGCAGCCAGTCTACCGGGACTAGCGCCAGCCGCTCCTACGAGCAGTACTTC; D: TRBD2; size: NA; J: TRBJ2-7; V: TRBV4-1
CDR3: CASRRGFSGNTIYF; DNA: TGTGCCAGCAGAAGGGGATTCTCTGGAAACACCATATATTTT; D: NA; size: NA; J: TRBJ1-3; V: TRBV6-5
CDR3: CASSIGAAGELFF; DNA: TGTGCCAGCTCAATAGGTGCGGCCGGGGAGCTGTTTTTT; D: NA; size: NA; J: TRBJ2-2; V: TRBV18
CDR3: CASSLGGFQETQYF; DNA: TGTGCCAGCAGCTTAGGGGGCTTTCAAGAGACCCAGTACTTC; D: NA; size: NA; J: TRBJ2-5; V: TRBV7-9
CDR3: CSVGSHGRETQYF; DNA: TGCAGCGTTGGATCTCACGGGCGGGAGACCCAGTACTTC; D: NA; size: once; J: TRBJ2-5; V: TRBV29-1
CDR3: CASSRNGDGELFF; DNA: TGCGCCAGCAGCCGAAACGGTGACGGGGAGCTGTTTTTT; D: NA; size: NA; J: TRBJ2-2; V: TRBV5-1
CDR3: CASSQDWGGAEQYF; DNA: TGTGCCAGCAGCCAAGATTGGGGGGGAGCTGAGCAGTACTTC; D: TRBD2; size: NA; J: TRBJ2-7; V: TRBV4-2
CDR3: CASSPRGQGISYEQYF; DNA: TGTGCCAGCTCACCGCGTGGACAGGGCATATCCTACGAGCAGTACTTC; D: TRBD1; size: NA; J: TRBJ2-7; V: TRBV18
CDR3: CASRETQPQHF; DNA: TGTGCCAGCAGAGAAACTCAGCCCCAGCATTTT; D: NA; size: few; J: TRBJ1-5; V: TRBV2
CDR3: CASSERLAGLDGELFF; DNA: TGTGCCAGCAGTGAGCGTCTAGCGGGCCTGGACGGGGAGCTGTTTTTT; D: TRBD2; size: NA; J: TRBJ2-2; V: TRBV2
CDR3: CASSQDATNEQFF; DNA: TGTGCCAGCAGCCAAGATGCTACCAATGAGCAGTTCTTC; D: NA; size: NA; J: TRBJ2-1; V: TRBV4-2
CDR3: CASSLGLVGEQFF; DNA: TGCGCCAGCAGCTTAGGACTAGTGGGTGAGCAGTTCTTC; D: TRBD2; size: NA; J: TRBJ2-1; V: TRBV5-1
CDR3: CASSVATTGELFF; DNA: TGTGCCAGCAGCGTAGCTACCACCGGGGAGCTGTTTTTT; D: NA; size: NA; J: TRBJ2-2; V: TRBV9
CDR3: CASSRGTGPLHEQYF; DNA: TGCGCCAGCAGCAGGGGGACAGGGCCCCTTCACGAGCAGTACTTC; D: TRBD1; size: NA; J: TRBJ2-7; V: TRBV5-1
CDR3: CASSRDRAQQPQHF; DNA: TGTGCCAGCAGCAGGGACAGGGCCCAACAGCCCCAGCATTTT; D: TRBD1; size: NA; J: TRBJ1-5; V: TRBV28
CDR3: CASRSGSPTEAFF; DNA: TGTGCCAGCAGGTCGGGCTCGCCCACTGAAGCTTTCTTT; D: NA; size: NA; J: TRBJ1-1; V: TRBV11-2
CDR3: CASSYRDVYEQYF; DNA: TGCGCCAGCAGCTACCGGGACGTCTACGAGCAGTACTTC; D: NA; size: NA; J: TRBJ2-7; V: TRBV5-1
CDR3: CAISSTGIEGYTF; DNA: TGTGCCATCAGTTCTACAGGGATTGAGGGCTACACCTTC; D: NA; size: once; J: TRBJ1-2; V: TRBV10-3
CDR3: CANTGRTGNYNEQFF; DNA: TGTGCCAACACCGGGCGAACAGGGAACTACAATGAGCAGTTCTTC; D: NA; size: NA; J: TRBJ2-1; V: TRBV2
CDR3: CASSQDTDNEQFF; DNA: TGTGCCAGCAGCCAAGACACCGACAATGAGCAGTTCTTC; D: NA; size: NA; J: TRBJ2-1; V: TRBV4-2
CDR3: CASSLSPLYTEAFF; DNA: TGTGCCAGCAGCTTGAGTCCGCTTTACACTGAAGCTTTCTTT; D: NA; size: few; J: TRBJ1-1; V: TRBV5-4
CDR3: CASRSQGAVYEQYF; DNA: TGTGCCAGCAGATCTCAGGGGGCCGTGTACGAGCAGTACTTC; D: TRBD1; size: NA; J: TRBJ2-7; V: TRBV7-2
CDR3: CASSAGPRNTEAFF; DNA: TGTGCCAGCAGTGCGGGTCCCAGGAACACTGAAGCTTTCTTT; D: NA; size: NA; J: TRBJ1-1; V: TRBV2
CDR3: CAFQGTGDRRDTEAFF; DNA: TGTGCCTTCCAGGGGACAGGAGATCGGAGGGACACTGAAGCTTTCTTT; D: TRBD1; size: NA; J: TRBJ1-1; V: TRBV30
CDR3: CASRPQGITGELFF; DNA: TGTGCCAGCAGGCCCCAGGGGATCACCGGGGAGCTGTTTTTT; D: NA; size: NA; J: TRBJ2-2; V: TRBV2